This TCR beta chain was identified during a study of blood T cells in healthy people across ages. In germline, CDR1 is DFQATT, CDR2 SNEGSKA (reference sequence). Between the trimmed V and J ends, which lost 0 bases and 1 base, there was a span of 7 bases. The CDR3 is 13 residues long. This clonotype showed up many times. Through a sample-barcoded 5' primer and a J-beta primer mix, a second PCR was run for about 6 to 12 cycles. TCRdb re-called the 5' RACE reads through MiXCR, storing one row per CDR3 protein. The sample holds roughly 700,000 distinct CDR3 sequences, about 30% seen once. The specimen sequenced was blood. The source of this sequence is a woman older than 75 in good health. J is TRBJ2-7 and V is TRBV20-1, with a weak D call TRBD1 (6 bases). The CDR3 loop is CSARDDRSYEQYF. Written as DNA, the CDR3 is TGCAGTGCTAGAGACGACAGGTCCTACGAGCAGTACTTC.